Listed here are 19 T cell receptor beta chains from one sample, sequenced in a study of shared clonotypes between healthy human individuals. TCRdb's table, derived via immunoSEQ multiplex PCR, lists solely in-frame clones and lacks some. Among under 1,900,000 clones, 98% to 99% were seen once, and the ten largest hold around 0.38%. Sequenced sample: naive CD4+ T cells sorted from blood. The subset was: CD45RA+ positively selected. These receptors were obtained from a man aged 30 to 45 in good health.

This chain uses TRBV5-1 with TRBJ2-1; no clear D. CDR3 length equals 14 residues. Germline CDR1 and CDR2: SGHRS and YFSETQ. Between the trimmed V and J ends, which lost 2 bases and 3 bases, there was a span of 9 bases. The CDR3: CASSFLDRYNEQFF. CDR3 nucleotides: TGCGCCAGCAGCTTCCTGGACCGCTACAATGAGCAGTTCTTC. Looking up the rest from reference TRBV5-1 and TRBJ2-1 gives the full variable domain: KAGVTQTPRYLIKTRGQQVTLSCSPISGHRSVSWYQQTPGQGLQFLFEYFSETQRNKGNFPGRFSGRQFSNSRSEMNVSTLELGDSALYLCASSFLDRYNEQFFGPGTRLTVL.

The rearrangement joins TRBV5-1 to TRBJ2-3; D not certain. CDR3 size: 15 residues. The germline CDR1 and CDR2 sequences are SGHRS and YFSETQ. V was pared by 1 base and J by 2 bases, with 11 bases between. The CDR3 here is CASSLLDTYTDTQYF. For the CDR3, the DNA is TGCGCCAGCAGCTTGTTGGATACTTACACAGATACGCAGTATTTT.

This chain links TRBV9 with TRBJ2-1; 8 nucleotides agree with TRBD2. Germline V gene sequence: CDR1 SGDLS, CDR2 YYNGEE. The CDR3 loop spans 17 amino acids. J lost 9 bases, V lost 3 bases, and 17 bases had no gene match. This CDR3 reads CASSAQVGGRLVGEQFF. CDR3 sequence (DNA): TGTGCCAGCAGCGCTCAGGTGGGCGGGAGGCTTGTAGGTGAGCAGTTCTTC. The full variable domain, completed using reference TRBV9 and TRBJ2-1, is DSGVTQTPKHLITATGQRVTLRCSPRSGDLSVYWYQQSLDQGLQFLIQYYNGEERAKGNILERFSAQQFPDLHSELNLSSLELGDSALYFCASSAQVGGRLVGEQFFGPGTRLTVL.

The genes are TRBV5-1 and TRBJ2-2; weak D call: TRBD1 (5 bases). V was trimmed by 9 bases and J by 6 bases, leaving 9 bases between them. There are 11 residues in the CDR3. CDR1 is SGHRS and CDR2 is YFSETQ in the germline V gene. The CDR3, as DNA: TGCGCCACCCAGGGATCCGGGGAGCTGTTTTTT. Amino acids: CATQGSGELFF.

The table lists this clone with a count of one. This rearrangement joins TRBV28 to TRBJ2-7; 7 positions match TRBD2. Germline lookup yields CDR1 MDHEN and CDR2 SYDVKM. The V and J ends lost 5 bases and 6 bases, in that order; junction bases with no gene match: 16. The CDR3 runs 16 residues. CDR3: CASSPPAGAYSSEQYF. The CDR3 region has the DNA TGTGCCAGCAGTCCCCCGGCGGGAGCTTACTCTTCCGAGCAGTACTTC.

This chain connects TRBV5-1 to TRBJ2-1; the match to TRBD2 covers 10 bases. The CDR3 sequence is 13 residues long. Germline assignment: CDR1 SGHRS and CDR2 YFSETQ. J lost 15 bases, V lost 4 bases, and 10 bases had no gene match. The CDR3 region is CASSGLAGDVWFF. CDR3 DNA: TGCGCCAGCAGCGGCCTAGCGGGAGATGTATGGTTCTTC.

V and J are TRBV9 and TRBJ2-7; D may be TRBD2 (6 bases). CDR3 length: 14 amino acids. The germline CDR1 and CDR2 sequences are SGDLS and YYNGEE. V was clipped by 2 bases and J by 3 bases, with 12 bases between them. The CDR3 sequence is CASSVARGYYEQYF. The CDR3 DNA follows: TGTGCCAGCAGCGTCGCCCGGGGGTACTACGAGCAGTACTTC.

This rearrangement joins TRBV4-1 to TRBJ1-2, with 9 bases aligning to TRBD1. Trimming cost V 3 bases and J 2 bases; bases outside gene matches: 4. The CDR3 has 15 residues. Germline-derived CDR1 and CDR2 are MGHRA and YSYEKL. CDR3 sequence: CASSQSGTGNYGYTF. The CDR3 DNA reads TGCGCCAGCAGCCAGTCCGGGACAGGGAACTATGGCTACACCTTC.

This chain uses TRBV5-5 with TRBJ1-4, with 7 bases matching TRBD1. V lost 4 bases and J lost 7; bases outside the gene matches: 13. The CDR3 runs 16 residues. The germline V gene encodes CDR1 SGHKS and CDR2 YYEKEE (reference sequence). The CDR3 spells CASSRAIGGVAEKLFF. As DNA, the CDR3 is TGTGCCAGCAGCCGCGCCATAGGGGGCGTTGCTGAAAAACTGTTTTTT.

The genes are TRBV28 and TRBJ1-2, with 7 bases fitting TRBD1. The CDR3 is 16 amino acids. The germline V gene has CDR1 MDHEN and CDR2 SYDVKM. V gave up 3 bases and J gave up 5 bases; unmatched junction bases: 12. The CDR3 DNA follows: TGTGCCAGCAGTTTTTCAGGGGGTCTTTCTGCATATGGCTACACCTTC. Amino acids: CASSFSGGLSAYGYTF.

The chain has TRBV10-2 and TRBJ2-7; D gene ambiguous. Per germline, CDR1 WSHSY and CDR2 SAAADI. V dropped 6 bases and J dropped 3 bases, with 12 bases sitting between them. The CDR3 is 13 amino acids. CDR3 bases: TGCGCCAGCAGGAGAGGTAGTAACTACGAGCAGTACTTC. Translation: CASRRGSNYEQYF.

The chain uses TRBV6-1 and TRBJ1-2, with D perhaps TRBD1 (5 bases). In germline, CDR1 is MNHNS, CDR2 SASEGT. CDR3 size: 15 residues. Trimming pared 6 bases from V and 1 base from J, leaving 15 bases between. This CDR3 is CASSQTMGGNYGYTF. The CDR3 DNA follows: TGTGCCAGCAGCCAGACTATGGGGGGTAACTATGGCTACACCTTC.

This chain uses TRBV7-2 with TRBJ2-5, with D possibly matching TRBD2 (5 bases). Trimming took off 3 bases at V and 1 base at J, with 12 bases between the two ends. Germline values: CDR1 SGHTA, CDR2 FQGNSA. This CDR3 is 15 amino acids long. The CDR3 sequence is CASSFYVGVQETQYF. The CDR3 coding sequence is TGTGCCAGCAGCTTTTATGTCGGGGTCCAAGAGACCCAGTACTTC.

This chain uses TRBV28 with TRBJ2-7; D is unresolved. Germline CDR1 reads MDHEN; CDR2 reads SYDVKM. CDR3 length: 11 residues. Deletions cut 2 bases from V and 6 bases from J, with 5 bases between. In DNA form, the CDR3 reads TGTGCCAGCAGTTTAAGCGCCGAGCAGTACTTC. The encoded protein is CASSLSAEQYF.

The chain is built from TRBV11-2 and TRBJ2-1; TRBD2 matches 11 bases. V shed 2 bases, J shed 0 bases, and the junction held 9 bases outside the gene matches. Germline assignment: CDR1 SGHAT and CDR2 FQNNGV. The CDR3 is made up of 19 amino acids. CDR3 region: CASSLSLAGGPSSYNEQFF. The DNA of the CDR3 is TGTGCCAGCAGCTTAAGCCTAGCGGGAGGTCCCAGCTCCTACAATGAGCAGTTCTTC.

The chain couples TRBV14 to TRBJ1-5; perhaps TRBD1 as D (5 bases). Trimming shortened V by 3 bases and J by 9 bases, and 12 bases separated the two germline ends. This CDR3 region has 13 residues. The V gene's germline CDR1 is SGHDN and CDR2 FVKESK. DNA for the CDR3: TGTGCCAGCAGCCACGGACTGACAGCGCCCCAGCATTTT. Its translation: CASSHGLTAPQHF.

Note on this clone: At one end, the junction sequence differs from germline, possibly due to a read error. The chain couples TRBV18 to TRBJ2-3; no clear D. The CDR3 covers 14 residues. Germline V gene sequence: CDR1 KGHSH, CDR2 LQKENI. The CDR3 is CASSPPLRTDTQYF. The CDR3 nucleotides read TGTGCCAGCTCTCCACCACTTCGCACAGATACGCAGTATTTT.

This chain links TRBV5-6 with TRBJ1-1; possible D gene TRBD1, 5 bases. This CDR3 is 14 amino acids long. Germline assignment: CDR1 SGHDT and CDR2 YYEEEE. Trimming removed 6 bases from V and 5 bases from J, with 17 bases in between. DNA of the CDR3: TGTGCCAGCATCCTAACGGGGGTCGGTACTGAAGCTTTCTTT. Protein: CASILTGVGTEAFF.

The genes are TRBV19 and TRBJ2-1, with TRBD2 matching over 10 bases. The CDR3 spans 15 residues. V lost 5 bases to trimming and J lost 4 bases; unmatched junction nucleotides: 5. Germline V CDR1 and CDR2: LNHDA, SQIVND (reference sequence). CDR3 loop: CASSQGLAPYNEQFF. The DNA for the CDR3 is TGTGCCAGTAGTCAGGGACTAGCGCCTTACAATGAGCAGTTCTTC.